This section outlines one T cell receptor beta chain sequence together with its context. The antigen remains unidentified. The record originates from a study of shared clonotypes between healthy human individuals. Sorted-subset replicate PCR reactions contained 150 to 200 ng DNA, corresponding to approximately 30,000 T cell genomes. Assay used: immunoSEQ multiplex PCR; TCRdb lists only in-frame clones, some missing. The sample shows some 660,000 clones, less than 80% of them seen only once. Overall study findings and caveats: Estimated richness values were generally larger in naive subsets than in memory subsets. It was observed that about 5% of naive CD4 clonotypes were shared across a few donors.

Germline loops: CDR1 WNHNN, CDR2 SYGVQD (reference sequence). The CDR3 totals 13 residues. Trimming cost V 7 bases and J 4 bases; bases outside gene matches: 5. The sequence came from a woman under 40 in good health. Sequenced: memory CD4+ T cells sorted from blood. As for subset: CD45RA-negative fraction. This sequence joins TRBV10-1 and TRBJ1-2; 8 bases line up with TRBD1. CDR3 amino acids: CASKRRGPYGYTF. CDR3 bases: TGCGCCAGCAAGCGCAGGGGGCCCTATGGCTACACCTTC.